These 15 T cell receptor beta chains share one sample of origin, sequenced in a study of blood T cell repertoires in COVID-19. Clones were read by immunoSEQ multiplex PCR, and TCRdb kept only the in-frame ones, dropping some. The repertoire has around 19,000 clones, about 85% of them found once; the top ten carry approximately 11%. Sequenced sample: peripheral blood. These receptors all stem from a human donor in a cohort sampled during active COVID-19.

The chain employs TRBV19 and TRBJ2-2; TRBD2 matches 7 bases. Germline V gives CDR1 LNHDA, CDR2 SQIVND (reference sequence). J was trimmed by 5 bases and V by 5 bases; bases with no gene match: 5. The CDR3 consists of 14 residues. CDR3 sequence reads: CASSGRELTGELFF. The CDR3 bases are TGTGCCAGTAGTGGGCGGGAGCTTACCGGGGAGCTGTTTTTT.

This clone appeared once. Here the CDR3 reads CAWSVQQGDGYTF. DNA of the CDR3: TGTGCCTGGAGTGTACAACAGGGGGATGGCTACACCTTC. The V and J genes are TRBV30 and TRBJ1-2, with 8 bases fitting TRBD1. V trimming: 0 bases; J trimming: 6 bases; junction bases outside the gene matches: 3. CDR3 length: 13 amino acids. CDR1 is GTSNPN and CDR2 is SVGIG in the germline V gene (reference sequence).

The chain couples TRBV28 to TRBJ2-7, with D tentatively TRBD1 (5 bases). Germline CDR1 MDHEN, CDR2 SYDVKM. Trimming removed 2 bases from V and 7 bases from J, with 12 bases in between. The CDR3 has 13 amino acids. The CDR3 reads CASSLGWGFEQYF. The CDR3 nucleotides are TGTGCCAGCAGTTTAGGCTGGGGCTTTGAGCAGTACTTC. The variable domain in full, with the rest retrieved from reference TRBV28 and TRBJ2-7, is DVKVTQSSRYLVKRTGEKVFLECVQDMDHENMFWYRQDPGLGLRLIYFSYDVKMKEKGDIPEGYSVSREKKERFSLILESASTNQTSMYLCASSLGWGFEQYFGPGTRLTVT.

The chain has TRBV11-2 and TRBJ1-4, with D possibly being TRBD1 (6 bases). This CDR3 contains 13 residues. Deletions cut 3 bases from V and 8 bases from J, with 10 bases between. CDR1 is SGHAT and CDR2 is FQNNGV in the germline V gene. CDR3 amino acids: CASSLGAGEKLFF. The CDR3 DNA follows: TGTGCCAGCAGCTTGGGGGCAGGGGAAAAACTGTTTTTT.

This clone has just one count. The chain carries TRBV10-3 and TRBJ1-2, with TRBD1 identical over 8 bases. Germline lookup yields CDR1 ENHRY and CDR2 SYGVKD. Unmatched junction bases numbered 10, after V lost 6 bases and J lost 7 bases. CDR3 length equals 14 residues. The CDR3 spells CAISLDRELGGYTF. The CDR3 nucleotides are TGTGCCATCAGCTTGGACAGGGAATTAGGTGGCTACACCTTC.

This clone was counted between two and nine times. The J gene is TRBJ2-7, the V gene TRBV18; D uncertain. V dropped 0 bases and J dropped 0 bases, with 6 bases sitting between them. Germline CDR1 reads KGHSH; CDR2 reads LQKENI. The CDR3 is 14 amino acids. The CDR3 is CASSPPSFSYEQYF. DNA for the CDR3: TGTGCCAGCTCACCACCGTCCTTCTCCTACGAGCAGTACTTC.

The chain links TRBV15 to TRBJ2-1, with 12 bases fitting TRBD1. V lost 2 bases and J lost 8; bases outside the gene matches: 7. Germline values: CDR1 LNHNV, CDR2 YYDKDF (reference sequence). This CDR3 spans 16 amino acids. Here the CDR3 reads CATSRSPGQGADEQFF. The CDR3 DNA follows: TGTGCCACCAGCAGATCACCGGGACAGGGGGCCGATGAGCAGTTCTTC.

The chain links TRBV9 to TRBJ1-2; possible D gene TRBD1, 5 bases. The CDR3 sequence is 15 residues long. Germline values: CDR1 SGDLS, CDR2 YYNGEE. Trimming removed 4 bases at V and 4 bases at J, with 17 bases between. This chain's CDR3 is CASSFGGETSYGYTF. CDR3 sequence (DNA): TGTGCCAGCAGCTTCGGGGGGGAGACTTCCTATGGCTACACCTTC.

V is TRBV30 and J is TRBJ1-3; maybe TRBD1 (6 bases). V lost 2 bases and J lost 7, with 12 bases in between. Per germline, CDR1 GTSNPN and CDR2 SVGIG (reference sequence). CDR3 length: 13 amino acids. The CDR3 is CAWSPDRMNTIYF. The CDR3 coding sequence is TGTGCCTGGAGTCCCGACAGGATGAACACCATATATTTT.

In this sample, this clone turned up once. This chain uses TRBV18 with TRBJ2-1; the D is unclear. Trimming cost V 1 base and J 8 bases, with 6 bases left between them. Per the germline V gene, CDR1 is KGHSH and CDR2 is LQKENI. The length of the CDR3 is 12 residues. This CDR3 is CASSPRADEQFF. CDR3 DNA sequence: TGTGCCAGCTCACCACGGGCCGATGAGCAGTTCTTC.

V gene TRBV28 combines with J gene TRBJ1-2; 7 bases align to TRBD1. This CDR3 is 13 amino acids long. Losses at the gene ends were 6 bases for V and 1 base for J; bases not matched to a gene: 2. Germline CDR1 reads MDHEN; CDR2 reads SYDVKM. The DNA for the CDR3 is TGTGCCAGCAGACGACAGGGTAACTATGGCTACACCTTC. It translates to CASRRQGNYGYTF.

This clone was counted a few times. DNA for the CDR3: TGTGCCAGCAGTCGCCTAGCGGGAGGTGGCACAGATACGCAGTATTTT. Translated, it gives CASSRLAGGGTDTQYF. V gene TRBV6-2 or TRBV6-3 combines with J gene TRBJ2-3; TRBD2 aligns across 11 bases. The CDR3 contains 16 residues. Germline loops: CDR1 MNHEY, CDR2 SVGEGT. The J segment lost 1 base and the V segment lost 5 bases, leaving 5 bases of the junction unmatched.

The chain recombines TRBV6-1 with TRBJ2-1; D gene ambiguous. V was clipped by 3 bases and J by 4 bases, with 16 bases between them. Germline V gene sequence: CDR1 MNHNS, CDR2 SASEGT. This CDR3 has 16 residues. For the CDR3, the DNA is TGTGCCAGCAGTGAGGATACAACTAACCTTTACAATGAGCAGTTCTTC. As protein: CASSEDTTNLYNEQFF.

J is TRBJ2-7 and V is TRBV7-2; TRBD2 aligns across 9 bases. CDR1 is SGHTA, CDR2 FQGNSA, per germline. The trim removed 1 base at V and 3 bases at J, leaving 7 bases unmatched. The CDR3 loop spans 16 amino acids. The CDR3 loop is CASSLGSPAGGYEQYF. The CDR3 DNA reads TGTGCCAGCAGCTTAGGATCGCCAGCGGGAGGCTACGAGCAGTACTTC.

J is TRBJ2-5 and V is TRBV7-3; 16 bases fit TRBD2. V gave up 4 bases and J gave up 6 bases; unmatched junction bases: 11. The CDR3 consists of 18 residues. In germline, CDR1 is SGHTA, CDR2 FQGTGA. This CDR3 is CASSSTGGTSGRVKTQYF. CDR3 in DNA: TGTGCCAGCAGCTCCACGGGGGGGACTAGCGGGAGGGTAAAGACCCAGTACTTC.